Each of the 19 T cell receptor beta chains below was sequenced from the same sample in a study of blood T cells in healthy people across ages. Alongside a J-beta primer mix, a sample-barcoded 5' primer served in a second PCR lasting about 7 to 12 cycles. TCRdb re-called the 5' RACE reads with MiXCR, one entry per CDR3 protein. The data hold about 830,000 distinct CDR3 sequences, with around 62% observed a single time. Sequencing was performed on blood. All receptors come from a young man in good health.

The chain couples TRBV9 to TRBJ2-3, with no clear D. With 0 bases removed from V and 0 bases from J, the gap between germline ends came to 8 bases. Germline V gives CDR1 SGDLS, CDR2 YYNGEE. The CDR3 contains 15 residues. CDR3 coding DNA: TGTGCCAGCAGCGTAGCGCCAAGGAGCACAGATACGCAGTATTTT. Its protein is CASSVAPRSTDTQYF.

This chain uses TRBV13 with TRBJ2-1; tentatively, D is TRBD1 (7 bases). This CDR3 has 21 residues. Deletions cut 1 base from V and 0 bases from J, with 25 bases between. CDR1 is PRHDT and CDR2 is FYEKMQ in the germline V gene (reference sequence). The CDR3 loop is CASSLVLGGQLTFSSYNEQFF. The CDR3 coding sequence is TGTGCCAGCAGCTTAGTCTTGGGGGGACAGCTAACATTTAGCTCCTACAATGAGCAGTTCTTC.

The V gene is TRBV10-3, the J gene TRBJ2-4; the match to TRBD1 covers 9 bases. The J call could be wrong; TRBJ2-7 is a better fit for the DNA end. This CDR3 region has 14 residues. Germline values: CDR1 ENHRY, CDR2 SYGVKD. DNA of the CDR3: TGTGCCGCGTGCCGGGACAGGGAAGTAAACGAGCAGTACTTC. It codes for CAACRDREVNEQYF.

The genes are TRBV6-1 and TRBJ2-4, with D possibly TRBD1 on 6 matching bases. The J call may be mistaken, given a closer DNA end match to TRBJ2-7. Germline V gene lookup returns CDR1 MNHNS and CDR2 SASEGT. This CDR3 contains 14 residues. The CDR3 nucleotides are TGTGCCAGCAGGTCAGGGGCTTGGACCTACGAGCAGTACTTC. Translated, it gives CASRSGAWTYEQYF.

This clonotype was counted a few times. The V and J genes are TRBV7-2 and TRBJ1-2; D possibly corresponds to TRBD1 (6 bases). The germline V gene has CDR1 SGHTA and CDR2 FQGNSA. The germline V and J ends were trimmed by 10 bases and 5 bases, with 17 bases remaining between them. The CDR3 extends over 13 amino acids. In DNA form, the CDR3 reads TGTGCCACCGAAACAGGGTCGTTATATGGCTACACCTTC. Encoded protein: CATETGSLYGYTF.

The V gene is TRBV27, the J gene TRBJ1-6; D call uncertain. Germline-derived CDR1 and CDR2 are MNHEY and SMNVEV (reference sequence). The V and J ends lost 3 bases and 13 bases respectively, with 16 bases between them. This CDR3 contains 14 residues. The CDR3 spells CASSLSRVSAPLHF. CDR3 in DNA: TGTGCCAGCAGTTTGTCGAGGGTATCAGCCCCCCTCCACTTT.

This chain connects TRBV29-1 to TRBJ2-4, with D perhaps assigned TRBD1 or TRBD2 (5 bases each). The end of the DNA aligns better with TRBJ2-7, so the J call may be wrong. The germline gives CDR1 SQVTM, CDR2 ANQGSEA. The CDR3 loop spans 14 amino acids. Written as DNA, the CDR3 is TGCAGCGTAACCGGGACGGGGTTTTCCTACGAGCAGTACTTC. Its protein is CSVTGTGFSYEQYF.

This clonotype was seen a few times. The chain combines TRBV4-3 with TRBJ2-2; D might be TRBD1 or TRBD2, each matching 5 bases. The CDR3 contains 12 residues. Germline V gene data show CDR1 as LGHNA and CDR2 as YSLEER. V was trimmed by 11 bases and J by 4 bases, leaving 11 bases between them. In DNA, the CDR3 is TGCGCCTCTGCTGGGACCACCGGGGAGCTGTTTTTT. Encoded protein: CASAGTTGELFF.

This clonotype was counted a single time. The chain employs TRBV5-1 and TRBJ2-1; 7 positions agree with TRBD1. This CDR3 contains 15 residues. V dropped 3 bases and J dropped 4; count of bases not matched to a gene: 7. Germline V CDR1 and CDR2: SGHRS, YFSETQ. CDR3 sequence (DNA): TGCGCCAGCAGCTACGACGCAGGGGGTTACAATGAGCAGTTCTTC. Protein product: CASSYDAGGYNEQFF.

This clonotype was recorded a few times. The genes are TRBV3-1 and TRBJ1-5, with D hard to call. The CDR3 consists of 13 residues. Germline CDR1 and CDR2: LGHDT and YNNKEL (reference sequence). Trimming left V 1 base short and J 6 bases short, with 7 bases between. The DNA of the CDR3 is TGTGCCAGCAGCCAAGGGTCAGTTCAGCCCCAGCATTTT. Protein sequence: CASSQGSVQPQHF.

DNA of the CDR3: TGCGCCAGCAGCATCACCTCTGGGGCCAACGTCCTGACTTTC. The encoded protein is CASSITSGANVLTF. The chain has TRBV5-1 and TRBJ2-6; D remains unclear. The V gene lost 4 bases and the J gene lost 0 bases, with 5 bases spanning the gap. The V gene's germline CDR1 is SGHRS and CDR2 YFSETQ. The CDR3 covers 14 residues.

This clonotype was found a few times. The chain employs TRBV20-1 and TRBJ1-2, with TRBD1 as a possible D gene (6 bases). V shed 3 bases and J shed 2 bases, with 10 bases lying between them. The CDR3 length is 13 residues. CDR1 and CDR2 (germline): DFQATT, SNEGSKA (reference sequence). The CDR3 sequence: CSARDSGNYGYTF. The CDR3 DNA is TGCAGTGCTAGGGACAGCGGAAACTATGGCTACACCTTC.

The rearrangement joins TRBV27 to TRBJ2-2; no reliable D call. Germline CDR1 is MNHEY and CDR2 is SMNVEV (reference sequence). The CDR3 covers 14 residues. Trimming shortened V by 2 bases and J by 4 bases, and 8 bases separated the two germline ends. The CDR3 DNA follows: TGTGCCAGCAGTTTAAACAGAGGCACCGGGGAGCTGTTTTTT. Residues: CASSLNRGTGELFF.

J is TRBJ1-1 and V is TRBV6-5; D unresolved. CDR1 MNHEY and CDR2 SVGAGI come from the germline V gene. The CDR3 runs to 11 residues. The V gene lost 5 bases and the J gene lost 8 bases, with 9 bases spanning the gap. The CDR3 region has the DNA TGTGCCAGCAGTAACCGGGCGGAAGCTTTCTTT. Translated, it gives CASSNRAEAFF.

V gene TRBV20-1 combines with J gene TRBJ2-3; 11 positions match TRBD2. The V gene end was trimmed by 6 bases and the J gene end by 2 bases; junction bases not matched to a gene: 4. The CDR3 contains 14 residues. Germline V gene sequence: CDR1 DFQATT, CDR2 SNEGSKA (reference sequence). The CDR3 spells CSALAGGNTDTQYF. CDR3 DNA sequence: TGCAGTGCCTTAGCGGGGGGGAACACAGATACGCAGTATTTT.

The rearrangement joins TRBV4-2 to TRBJ2-5, with 9 bases identical to TRBD1. V lost 2 bases and J lost 5; bases outside the gene matches: 6. This CDR3 comprises 15 residues. Germline loops: CDR1 LGHNA, CDR2 YNFKEQ. The CDR3 reads CASSQRDRVGETQYF. The CDR3 DNA sequence: TGTGCCAGCAGCCAACGGGACAGGGTCGGGGAGACCCAGTACTTC.

As concerns this clonotype: A read error may account for a junction end that differs from germline. The gene calls are TRBV6-6 and TRBJ2-3; D remains ambiguous. This CDR3 has 13 residues. Germline-derived CDR1 and CDR2 are MNHNY and SVGAGI (reference sequence). CDR3 in amino acids: CASSTASTDMQYF. The CDR3 DNA reads as TGTGCCAGTAGTACAGCAAGCACAGATATGCAGTATTTT.

CDR3 loop: CASSPRGGMGTEAFF. The CDR3 DNA reads as TGCGCCAGCAGCCCCCGGGGAGGGATGGGCACTGAAGCTTTCTTT. V usage is TRBV5-1 and J usage is TRBJ1-1; D is unclear. The V end was cut by 4 bases, the J end by 4 bases, with 17 bases between. The CDR3 is 15 amino acids. Per the germline V gene, CDR1 is SGHRS and CDR2 is YFSETQ.

The gene calls are TRBV20-1 and TRBJ1-6; possibly TRBD1 for D (6 bases). CDR3 size: 15 residues. With 2 bases removed from V and 5 bases from J, the gap between germline ends came to 13 bases. Germline CDR1 and CDR2: DFQATT and SNEGSKA (reference sequence). The CDR3 nucleotides read TGCAGTGCTAGACGTCCAGGGGCAGATAATTCACCCCTCCACTTT. Translated: CSARRPGADNSPLHF.